What follows are 20 T cell receptor beta chains derived from one specimen sequenced in a study of blood T cell repertoires in COVID-19. Sequenced by immunoSEQ multiplex PCR; TCRdb stores in-frame clones only, minus some. The sample lists roughly 360,000 clones, more than 65% seen once, with more than 0.85% in the top ten. The specimen was peripheral blood. The receptors were gathered from a human donor with acute or convalescent COVID-19. The donor label of this sample is uncertain.

The CDR3 reads CASSAGRVGNQPQHF. CDR3 coding DNA: TGTGCCAGTAGCGCCGGCCGGGTCGGCAATCAGCCCCAGCATTTT. The chain links TRBV19 to TRBJ1-5, with unresolved D. Per the germline V gene, CDR1 is LNHDA and CDR2 is SQIVND (reference sequence). The CDR3 runs 15 residues. The V end lost 6 bases, the J end lost 2 bases, and 14 bases lay between the germline ends.

In regard to this clone: The sample has other DNA sequences that encode this CDR3 too. The J gene is TRBJ2-1, the V gene TRBV3-1 (or the pseudogene TRBV3-2); the match to TRBD1 covers 8 bases. Germline V gene data show CDR1 as LGHDT and CDR2 as YNNKEL (reference sequence). V shed 3 bases, J shed 4 bases, and the junction held 2 bases outside the gene matches. The CDR3 has 14 amino acids. For the CDR3, the DNA is TGTGCCAGCAGCCAGCGGGACAGGTACAATGAGCAGTTCTTC. This sequence encodes CASSQRDRYNEQFF.

The chain couples TRBV6-5 to TRBJ1-2, with D possibly TRBD1 on 5 matching bases. V was pared by 8 bases and J by 4 bases, with 17 bases between. From germline, CDR1 is MNHEY and CDR2 SVGAGI. The CDR3 loop spans 14 amino acids. CDR3 DNA sequence: TGTGCCAGCGTCAGGGTAGGGATCTCCTATGGCTACACCTTC. It codes for CASVRVGISYGYTF.

The V call is TRBV5-1, the J call TRBJ1-2; 10 bases agree with TRBD1. This CDR3 spans 18 amino acids. Per germline, CDR1 SGHRS and CDR2 YFSETQ. V lost 3 bases, J lost 3 bases, and 14 bases stayed unmatched. The CDR3: CASSSFGARQGADYGYTF. As DNA, the CDR3 is TGCGCCAGCAGCTCCTTTGGAGCCCGACAGGGGGCGGACTATGGCTACACCTTC.

V and J are TRBV29-1 and TRBJ1-1; D is possibly TRBD1 (6 bases). The CDR3 runs 15 residues. Germline CDR1 SQVTM, CDR2 ANQGSEA. V was pared by 4 bases and J by 4 bases, with 19 bases between. The CDR3 nucleotides read TGCAGCGTTGCCGCAGGGGCGCGGGTTAGCACTGAAGCTTTCTTT. Protein sequence: CSVAAGARVSTEAFF.

With respect to this clone: Mismatch with germline at one junction end may stem from a read error. The V and J genes are TRBV5-4 and TRBJ2-1; TRBD2 aligns across 15 bases. The CDR3 is 19 amino acids. The V gene's germline CDR1 is SGHNT and CDR2 YYREEE (reference sequence). CDR3 protein: CASSLGLAGGRAPYNEQFF. In DNA, the CDR3 is TGTGCCAGCAGCCTAGGACTAGCGGGGGGGCGAGCTCCCTATAATGAGCAGTTCTTC.

This clone was found once. This chain connects TRBV2 to TRBJ2-7; possible D gene TRBD1, 6 bases. V gave up 6 bases and J gave up 3 bases, with 15 bases separating them. CDR1 SNHLY and CDR2 FYNNEI come from the germline V gene. The CDR3 is made up of 14 amino acids. Here the CDR3 DNA reads TGTGCCAGCAGGGGGACATACCTAATCTACGAGCAGTACTTC. It yields the protein CASRGTYLIYEQYF.

The V and J genes are TRBV19 and TRBJ1-5; D is ambiguous. Germline lookup yields CDR1 LNHDA and CDR2 SQIVND (reference sequence). V gave up 10 bases and J gave up 0 bases, with 16 bases separating them. The CDR3 contains 15 residues. DNA of the CDR3: TGTGCCACCCAGGCCCGGGGAAATAGCAATCAGCCCCAGCATTTT. It specifies CATQARGNSNQPQHF.

The rearrangement uses TRBV5-1 and TRBJ2-1, with 8 bases lining up with TRBD2. V shed 6 bases and J 8 bases; nucleotides not matched to a gene: 13. Germline V gene data show CDR1 as SGHRS and CDR2 as YFSETQ. The CDR3 extends over 15 amino acids. The CDR3 sequence is CASTSLRGGTDEQFF. In DNA, the CDR3 is TGCGCCAGCACCAGCCTACGCGGGGGGACGGATGAGCAGTTCTTC.

The chain couples TRBV6-4 to TRBJ1-5, with D possibly being TRBD1 (6 bases). V was pared by 0 bases and J by 6 bases, with 12 bases between. Germline V gene lookup returns CDR1 MRHNA and CDR2 SNTAGT. This CDR3 has 15 residues. CDR3 sequence: CASSDSGQPGQPQHF. The DNA of the CDR3 is TGTGCCAGCAGTGACTCTGGACAGCCTGGTCAGCCCCAGCATTTT.

In this sample, this clone turned up a few times. The J gene is TRBJ1-6, the V gene TRBV11-2, with D uncertain. Germline V gives CDR1 SGHAT, CDR2 FQNNGV. This CDR3 has 14 residues. Trimming pared 3 bases from V and 7 bases from J, leaving 10 bases between. The CDR3 protein is CASSFSPGNSPLHF. DNA of the CDR3: TGTGCCAGCAGCTTCTCACCGGGGAATTCACCCCTCCACTTT.

CDR3 nucleotides: TGTGCCTGGAGTCCGGGACATGCAGAACGGGACACCATATATTTT. Protein sequence: CAWSPGHAERDTIYF. The chain uses TRBV30 and TRBJ1-3, with TRBD1 as a possible D gene (6 bases). V was cut by 2 bases and J by 8 bases, with 19 bases left in between. The CDR3 runs to 15 residues. Germline V gene lookup returns CDR1 GTSNPN and CDR2 SVGIG (reference sequence). The full variable domain, rest sourced from reference TRBV30 and TRBJ1-3, is SQTIHQWPATLVQPVGSPLSLECTVEGTSNPNLYWYRQAAGRGLQLLFYSVGIGQISSEVPQNLSASRPQDRQFILSSKKLLLSDSGFYLCAWSPGHAERDTIYFGEGSWLTVV.

This rearrangement joins TRBV7-9 to TRBJ2-7, with 9 bases lining up with TRBD1. Germline V CDR1 and CDR2: SEHNR, FQNEAQ (reference sequence). This CDR3 region has 12 residues. V was clipped by 0 bases and J by 11 bases; unmatched bases: 2. The DNA of the CDR3 is TGTGCCAGCAGCTTAGCGACAGGGGGGAAGTACTTC. Its translation: CASSLATGGKYF.

This chain links TRBV4-1 with TRBJ1-1, with D possibly being TRBD1 (5 bases). Germline V gene lookup returns CDR1 MGHRA and CDR2 YSYEKL. Trimming cost V 4 bases and J 3 bases, with 12 bases left between them. There are 14 residues in the CDR3. The CDR3 region is CASSRGTSDTEAFF. In DNA, the CDR3 is TGCGCCAGCAGCCGCGGGACTTCGGACACTGAAGCTTTCTTT.

In nucleotides, the CDR3 is TGCAGTGCTGGCGGGAACACTGAAGCTTTCTTT. It codes for CSAGGNTEAFF. The chain uses TRBV20-1 and TRBJ1-1; the D is unclear. Germline loops: CDR1 DFQATT, CDR2 SNEGSKA (reference sequence). This CDR3 has 11 residues. V lost 5 bases and J 1 base, leaving 5 bases between the germline ends.

The CDR3 DNA follows: TGTGCCAGCAGCTTGCCGGGACAGGGGCCGTCAGAACTGTTTTTT. Protein: CASSLPGQGPSELFF. The chain uses TRBV5-4 and TRBJ1-4, with 10 bases lining up with TRBD1. The CDR3 covers 15 residues. Trimming took 1 base from V and 12 from J; bases not matched to a gene: 9. From germline, CDR1 is SGHNT and CDR2 YYREEE (reference sequence). Together with reference TRBV5-4 and TRBJ1-4, the CDR3 gives the full variable domain: ETGVTQSPTHLIKTRGQQVTLRCSSQSGHNTVSWYQQALGQGPQFIFQYYREEENGRGNFPPRFSGLQFPNYSSELNVNALELDDSALYLCASSLPGQGPSELFFGSGTQLSVL.

The chain employs TRBV12-5 and TRBJ2-5; 7 positions match TRBD2. This CDR3 region has 14 residues. Trimming took 3 bases from V and 4 from J; bases not matched to a gene: 5. Germline loops: CDR1 LGHNT, CDR2 FRNRAP. The CDR3, as DNA: TGTGCTAGTGGTTTTAGGGCGGGAGCAGAGACCCAGTACTTC. It specifies CASGFRAGAETQYF.

In this sample, this clone turned up a few times. The chain has TRBV28 and TRBJ2-7; tentatively, D is TRBD2 (6 bases). Deletions cut 6 bases from V and 7 bases from J, with 22 bases between. Germline V CDR1 and CDR2: MDHEN, SYDVKM. The CDR3 is 15 amino acids. The CDR3 sequence is CASRQTGSRSKEQYF. In DNA form, the CDR3 reads TGTGCCAGCAGACAAACCGGGAGCCGAAGTAAAGAGCAGTACTTC. Combining the CDR3 with reference TRBV28 and TRBJ2-7 gives the whole variable domain DVKVTQSSRYLVKRTGEKVFLECVQDMDHENMFWYRQDPGLGLRLIYFSYDVKMKEKGDIPEGYSVSREKKERFSLILESASTNQTSMYLCASRQTGSRSKEQYFGPGTRLTVT.

The sample holds one count of this clone. The chain is built from TRBV29-1 and TRBJ2-3, with 7 bases fitting TRBD2. With V trimmed by 5 bases and J by 5 bases, 7 bases remained unmatched. Germline CDR1 SQVTM, CDR2 ANQGSEA. The CDR3 has 13 residues. CDR3 amino acids: CSVRGGEEDTQYF. CDR3 nucleotide sequence: TGCAGCGTTCGTGGGGGGGAAGAAGATACGCAGTATTTT.

This rearrangement joins TRBV5-4 to TRBJ2-5, with 8 bases fitting TRBD2. CDR3 length: 16 amino acids. The V segment lost 1 base and the J segment 4 bases; nucleotides outside the gene matches: 9. From germline, CDR1 is SGHNT and CDR2 YYREEE (reference sequence). The DNA for the CDR3 is TGTGCCAGCAGCTTGCGAGTTTTGCGGGGGGTAGAGACCCAGTACTTC. This sequence encodes CASSLRVLRGVETQYF.